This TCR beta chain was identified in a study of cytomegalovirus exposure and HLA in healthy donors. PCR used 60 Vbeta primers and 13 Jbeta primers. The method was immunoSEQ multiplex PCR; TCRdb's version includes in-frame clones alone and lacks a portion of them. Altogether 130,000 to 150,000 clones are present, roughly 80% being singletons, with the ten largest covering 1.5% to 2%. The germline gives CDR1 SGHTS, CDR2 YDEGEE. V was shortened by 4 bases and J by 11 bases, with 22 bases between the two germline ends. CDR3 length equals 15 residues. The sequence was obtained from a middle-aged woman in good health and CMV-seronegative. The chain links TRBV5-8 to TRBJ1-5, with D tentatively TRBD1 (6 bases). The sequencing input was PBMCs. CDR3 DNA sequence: TGTGCCAGCAGCATATTATCCGCAGGGGCGATAGCCCAGCATTTT. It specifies CASSILSAGAIAQHF.